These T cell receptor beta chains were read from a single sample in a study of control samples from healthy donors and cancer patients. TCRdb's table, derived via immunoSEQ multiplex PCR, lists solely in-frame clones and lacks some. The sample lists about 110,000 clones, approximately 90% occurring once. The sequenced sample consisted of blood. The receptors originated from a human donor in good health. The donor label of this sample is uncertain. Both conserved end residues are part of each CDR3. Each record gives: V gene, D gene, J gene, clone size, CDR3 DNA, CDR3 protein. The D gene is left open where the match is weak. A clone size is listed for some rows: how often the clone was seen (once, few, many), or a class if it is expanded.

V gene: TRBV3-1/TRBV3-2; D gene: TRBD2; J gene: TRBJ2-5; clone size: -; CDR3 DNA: TGTGCCAGCAGCCAGACTAGCGGGGGTGGGACCCAGTACTTC; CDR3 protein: CASSQTSGGGTQYF
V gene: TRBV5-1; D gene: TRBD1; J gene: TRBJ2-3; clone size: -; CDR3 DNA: TGCGCCAGCAGCCTAACGCGGACAGGTAGAGATACGCAGTATTTT; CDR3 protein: CASSLTRTGRDTQYF
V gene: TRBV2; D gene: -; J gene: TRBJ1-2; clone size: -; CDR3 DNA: TGTGCCAGCAACCCAGATGGCTATGGCTACACCTTC; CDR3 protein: CASNPDGYGYTF
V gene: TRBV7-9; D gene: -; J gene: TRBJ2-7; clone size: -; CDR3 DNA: TGTGCCAGCAGCTTAGGAGGTGAGGACTACGAGCAGTACTTC; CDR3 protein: CASSLGGEDYEQYF
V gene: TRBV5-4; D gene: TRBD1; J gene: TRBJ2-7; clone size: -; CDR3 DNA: TGTGCCAGCAGCATGCGTCACAGGGGGCGCTCCGAGCAGTACTTC; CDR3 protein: CASSMRHRGRSEQYF
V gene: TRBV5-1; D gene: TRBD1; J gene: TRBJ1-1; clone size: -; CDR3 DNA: TGCGCCAGCAGCTGGACAGGGGGCGCAAGGACTGAAGCTTTCTTT; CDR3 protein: CASSWTGGARTEAFF
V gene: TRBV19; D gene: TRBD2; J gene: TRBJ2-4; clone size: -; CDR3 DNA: TGTGCCAGTAGTCGGGAGATTAGCGGGGGCCCCGGGATTCAGTACTTC; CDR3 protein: CASSREISGGPGIQYF
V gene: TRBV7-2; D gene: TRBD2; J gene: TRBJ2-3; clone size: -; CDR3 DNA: TGTGCCAGCAGCCGCGGACTAGCTAGAGATACGCAGTATTTT; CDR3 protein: CASSRGLARDTQYF
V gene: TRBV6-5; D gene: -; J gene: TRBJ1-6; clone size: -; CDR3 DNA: TGTGCCAGCAGGCTACAGGGTAATAATTCACCCCTCCACTTT; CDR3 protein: CASRLQGNNSPLHF
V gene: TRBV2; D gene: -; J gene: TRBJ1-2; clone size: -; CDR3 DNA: TGTGCCAGTGGGGGCGGGATTTTAAACTATGGCTACACCTTC; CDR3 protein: CASGGGILNYGYTF
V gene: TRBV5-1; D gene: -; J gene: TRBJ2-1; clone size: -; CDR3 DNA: TGCGCCAGCAGCTCGCCCATGTTAGGCTTGAGCTCCTACAATGAGCAGTTCTTC; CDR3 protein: CASSSPMLGLSSYNEQFF
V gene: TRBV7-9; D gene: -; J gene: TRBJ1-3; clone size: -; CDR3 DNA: TGTGCCAGCATGGACGGCTCTGGAAACACCATATATTTT; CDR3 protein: CASMDGSGNTIYF
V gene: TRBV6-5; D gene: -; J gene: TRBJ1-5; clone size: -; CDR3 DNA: TGTGCCAGCAGTTACTCGCCTAATAGCAATCAGCCCCAGCATTTT; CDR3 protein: CASSYSPNSNQPQHF
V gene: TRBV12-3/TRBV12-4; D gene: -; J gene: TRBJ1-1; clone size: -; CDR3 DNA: TGTGCCAGCAGTTTATCGAGGGACACTGAAGCTTTCTTT; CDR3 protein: CASSLSRDTEAFF
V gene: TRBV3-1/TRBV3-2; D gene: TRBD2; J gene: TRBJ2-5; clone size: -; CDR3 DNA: TGTGCCAGCAGCCAAGATAGTTTTTTTGAGCGGGGCCGAGGTTGGGAGACCCAGTACTTC; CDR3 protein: CASSQDSFFERGRGWETQYF
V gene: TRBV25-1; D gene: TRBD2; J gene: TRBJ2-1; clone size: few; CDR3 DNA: TGTGCCAGCAGTGACGGCAAACTAGAGGGGACTAGAGGGTATGAGCAGTTCTTC; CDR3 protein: CASSDGKLEGTRGYEQFF